Listed here are 4 T cell receptor beta chains from one sample, sequenced in a study of early T cells in non-severe SARS-CoV-2 infection. MiXCR was run by TCRdb on the 5' RACE reads, yielding one entry per CDR3 protein. This table has 55,000 to 75,000 distinct CDR3 sequences, about a tenth appearing once. Source: whole blood, taken at baseline. The receptors stem from an adult who was a healthcare worker with PCR-confirmed SARS-CoV-2 infection or an uninfected control (not recorded which).

This clonotype was found many times. The rearrangement uses TRBV6-6 and TRBJ2-3, with 12 bases lining up with TRBD2. The CDR3 is 20 residues long. CDR1 is MNHNY, CDR2 SVGAGI, per germline (reference sequence). Unmatched junction bases numbered 10, after V lost 0 bases and J lost 0 bases. This CDR3 reads CASSYSRHGTSGLSTDTQYF. In nucleotides, the CDR3 is TGTGCCAGCAGTTACTCGAGACATGGGACTAGCGGGCTTAGCACAGATACGCAGTATTTT.

This clonotype was counted a few times. The chain links TRBV6-2 or TRBV6-3 to TRBJ1-6; a possible D gene is TRBD1 (6 bases). Germline assignment: CDR1 MNHEY and CDR2 SVGEGT. V shed 2 bases and J shed 9 bases, with 11 bases lying between them. CDR3 length: 14 residues. CDR3 region: CASSYDRPGSPLHF. The CDR3 DNA reads as TGTGCCAGCAGTTACGACAGGCCTGGTTCACCCCTCCACTTT.

This clonotype was observed at least ten times. The chain links TRBV12-3 or TRBV12-4 to TRBJ2-1; 7 bases align to TRBD1. The CDR3 covers 15 residues. V gave up 2 bases and J gave up 9 bases; unmatched junction bases: 10. The CDR3 DNA reads TGTGCCAGCAGTTTATTCAGACAGGGATCTCTTGAGCAGTTCTTC. Its protein is CASSLFRQGSLEQFF.

Regarding this clonotype: A much larger clone sits a single nucleotide away, making a read error possible. CDR3 nucleotide sequence: TGCGCCAGCACCTTGACCGGACAGGGAGGCTATGGCTACACCTTC. This gives the protein CASTLTGQGGYGYTF. The chain joins TRBV5-1 to TRBJ1-2, with 8 bases matching TRBD1. Germline V gene data show CDR1 as SGHRS and CDR2 as YFSETQ. The CDR3 sequence is 15 residues long.